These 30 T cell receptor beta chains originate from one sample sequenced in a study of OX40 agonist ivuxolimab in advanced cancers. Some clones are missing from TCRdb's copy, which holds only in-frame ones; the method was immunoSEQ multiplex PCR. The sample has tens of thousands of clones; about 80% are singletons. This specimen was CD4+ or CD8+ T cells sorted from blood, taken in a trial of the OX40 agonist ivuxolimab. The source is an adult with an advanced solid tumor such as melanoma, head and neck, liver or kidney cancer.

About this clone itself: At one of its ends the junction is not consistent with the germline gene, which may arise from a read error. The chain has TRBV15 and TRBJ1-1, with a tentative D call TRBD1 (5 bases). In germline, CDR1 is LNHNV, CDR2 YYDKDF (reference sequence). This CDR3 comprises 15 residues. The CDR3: CATSRDDRENTEAFF. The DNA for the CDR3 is TGTGCCACCAGTAGAGACGACAGAGAGAACACTGAAGCTTTCTTT.

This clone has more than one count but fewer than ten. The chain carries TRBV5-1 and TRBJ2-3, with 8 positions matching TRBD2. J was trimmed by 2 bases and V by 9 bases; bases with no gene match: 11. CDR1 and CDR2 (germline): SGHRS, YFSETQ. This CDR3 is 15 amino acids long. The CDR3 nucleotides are TGCGCCACCCGGAGTAGCGGGGAACCCACAGATACGCAGTATTTT. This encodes CATRSSGEPTDTQYF.

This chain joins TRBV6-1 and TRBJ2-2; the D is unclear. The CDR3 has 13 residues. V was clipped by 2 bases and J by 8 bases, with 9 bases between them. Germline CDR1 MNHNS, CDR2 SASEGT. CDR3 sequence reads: CASSERPGGELFF. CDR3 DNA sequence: TGTGCCAGCAGTGAACGTCCCGGAGGGGAGCTGTTTTTT.

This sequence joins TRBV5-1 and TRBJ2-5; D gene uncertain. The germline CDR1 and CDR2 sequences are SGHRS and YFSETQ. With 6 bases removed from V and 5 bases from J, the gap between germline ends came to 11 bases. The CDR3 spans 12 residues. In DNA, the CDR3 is TGCGCCAGCACCTCCCTCGGTGAGACCCAGTACTTC. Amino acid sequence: CASTSLGETQYF.

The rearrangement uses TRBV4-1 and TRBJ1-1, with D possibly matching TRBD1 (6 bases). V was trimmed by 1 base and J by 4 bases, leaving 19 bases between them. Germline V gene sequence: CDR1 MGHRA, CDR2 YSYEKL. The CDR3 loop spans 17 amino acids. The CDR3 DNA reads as TGCGCCAGCAGCCAAGCGGGGAGGGGGGATGTCGTCACTGAAGCTTTCTTT. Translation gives CASSQAGRGDVVTEAFF.

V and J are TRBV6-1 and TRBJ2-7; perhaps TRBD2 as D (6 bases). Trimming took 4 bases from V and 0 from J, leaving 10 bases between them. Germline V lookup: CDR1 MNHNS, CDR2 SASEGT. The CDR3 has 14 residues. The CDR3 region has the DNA TGTGCCAGCAGTGGCGGGGCCTACTCCTACGAGCAGTACTTC. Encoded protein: CASSGGAYSYEQYF.

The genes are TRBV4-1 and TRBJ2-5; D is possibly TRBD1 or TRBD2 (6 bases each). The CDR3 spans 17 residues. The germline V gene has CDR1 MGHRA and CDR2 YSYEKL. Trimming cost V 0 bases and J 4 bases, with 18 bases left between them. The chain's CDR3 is CASSQDHWGKGGETQYF. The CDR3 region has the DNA TGCGCCAGCAGCCAAGATCATTGGGGCAAGGGGGGAGAGACCCAGTACTTC.

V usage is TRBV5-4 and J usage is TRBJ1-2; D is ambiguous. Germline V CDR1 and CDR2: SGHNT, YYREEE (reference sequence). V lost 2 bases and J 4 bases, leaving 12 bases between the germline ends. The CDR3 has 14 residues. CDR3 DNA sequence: TGTGCCAGCAGCTTTGGGGATATAGGCTATGGCTACACCTTC. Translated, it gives CASSFGDIGYGYTF.

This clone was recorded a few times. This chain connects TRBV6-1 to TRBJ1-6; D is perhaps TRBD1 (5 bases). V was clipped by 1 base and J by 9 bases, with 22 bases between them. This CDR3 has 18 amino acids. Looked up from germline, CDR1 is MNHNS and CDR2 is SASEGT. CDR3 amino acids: CASSEGSRGLIVGSPLHF. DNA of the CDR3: TGTGCCAGCAGTGAAGGTTCTCGGGGCTTAATAGTGGGTTCACCCCTCCACTTT.

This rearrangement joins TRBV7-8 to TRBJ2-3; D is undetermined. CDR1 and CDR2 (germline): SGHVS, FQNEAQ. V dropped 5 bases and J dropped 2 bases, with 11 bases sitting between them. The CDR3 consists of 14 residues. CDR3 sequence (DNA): TGTGCCAGCAGCCCCCTAACTATCACAGATACGCAGTATTTT. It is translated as CASSPLTITDTQYF.

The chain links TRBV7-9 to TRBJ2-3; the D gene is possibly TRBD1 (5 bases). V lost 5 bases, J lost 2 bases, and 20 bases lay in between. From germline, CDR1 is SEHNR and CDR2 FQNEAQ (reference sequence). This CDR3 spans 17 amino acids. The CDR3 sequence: CASSRLPGRVLTDTQYF. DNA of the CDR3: TGTGCCAGCAGCCGCCTTCCGGGCAGGGTCCTCACAGATACGCAGTATTTT.

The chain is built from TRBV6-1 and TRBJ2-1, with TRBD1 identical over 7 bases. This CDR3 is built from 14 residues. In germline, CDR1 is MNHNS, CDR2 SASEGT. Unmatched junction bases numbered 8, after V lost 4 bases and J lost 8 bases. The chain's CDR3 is CASSVGTVIYEQFF. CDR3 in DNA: TGTGCCAGCAGTGTAGGGACAGTCATCTATGAGCAGTTCTTC.

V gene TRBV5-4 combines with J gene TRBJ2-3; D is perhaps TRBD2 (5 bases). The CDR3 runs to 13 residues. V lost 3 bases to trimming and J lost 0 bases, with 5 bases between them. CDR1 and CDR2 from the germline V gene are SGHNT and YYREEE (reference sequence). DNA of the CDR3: TGTGCCAGCAGCTGGACTAGCACAGATACGCAGTATTTT. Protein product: CASSWTSTDTQYF.

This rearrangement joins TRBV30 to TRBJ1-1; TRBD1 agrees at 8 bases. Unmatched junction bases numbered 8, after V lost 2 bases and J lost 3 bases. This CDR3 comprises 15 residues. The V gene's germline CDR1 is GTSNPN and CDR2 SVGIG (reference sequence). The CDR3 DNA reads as TGTGCCTGGAGTCGGACAGGGAACGTGGACACTGAAGCTTTCTTT. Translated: CAWSRTGNVDTEAFF.

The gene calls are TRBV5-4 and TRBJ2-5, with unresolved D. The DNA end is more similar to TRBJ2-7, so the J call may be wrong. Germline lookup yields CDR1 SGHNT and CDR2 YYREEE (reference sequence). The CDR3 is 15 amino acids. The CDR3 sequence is CASSSGPEVRYEQYF. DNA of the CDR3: TGTGCCAGCAGCTCCGGGCCTGAGGTTAGGTACGAGCAGTACTTC.

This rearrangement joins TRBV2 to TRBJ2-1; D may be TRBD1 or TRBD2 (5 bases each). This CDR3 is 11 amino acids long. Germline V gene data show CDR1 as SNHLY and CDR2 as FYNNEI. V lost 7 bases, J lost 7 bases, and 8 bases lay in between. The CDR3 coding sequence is TGTGCCAGCAAGAGGGGAAATGAGCAGTTCTTC. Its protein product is CASKRGNEQFF.

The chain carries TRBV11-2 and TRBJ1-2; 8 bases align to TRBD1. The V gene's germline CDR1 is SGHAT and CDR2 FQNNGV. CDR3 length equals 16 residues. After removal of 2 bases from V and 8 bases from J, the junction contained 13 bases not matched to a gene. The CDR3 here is CASSLKGQGTRGGYTF. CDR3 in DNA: TGTGCCAGCAGCTTAAAAGGACAGGGAACCAGGGGCGGCTACACCTTC.

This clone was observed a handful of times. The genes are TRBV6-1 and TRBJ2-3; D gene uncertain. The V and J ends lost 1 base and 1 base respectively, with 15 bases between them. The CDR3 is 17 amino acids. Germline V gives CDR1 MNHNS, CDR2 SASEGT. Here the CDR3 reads CASSEVFGYSRTDTQYF. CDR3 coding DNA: TGTGCCAGCAGTGAAGTTTTTGGGTATTCCCGCACAGATACGCAGTATTTT.

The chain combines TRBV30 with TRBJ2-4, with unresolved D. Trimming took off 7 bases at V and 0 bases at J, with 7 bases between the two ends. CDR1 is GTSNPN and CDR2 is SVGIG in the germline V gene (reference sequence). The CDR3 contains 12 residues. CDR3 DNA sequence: TGTGCCTTAACTTTAGCCAAAAACATTCAGTACTTC. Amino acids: CALTLAKNIQYF.

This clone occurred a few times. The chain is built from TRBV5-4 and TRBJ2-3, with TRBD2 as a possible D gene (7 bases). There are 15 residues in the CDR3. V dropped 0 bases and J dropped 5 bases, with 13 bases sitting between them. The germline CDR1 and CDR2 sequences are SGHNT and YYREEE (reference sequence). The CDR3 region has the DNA TGTGCCAGCAGCTTGGTTGGGGGGGCGGTAGATACGCAGTATTTT. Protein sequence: CASSLVGGAVDTQYF.

The CDR3 DNA follows: TGCAGCGTTAGACACAGGTTACAAGAGACCCAGTACTTC. Amino acids: CSVRHRLQETQYF. The chain links TRBV29-1 to TRBJ2-5, with a tentative D call TRBD1 (5 bases). The ends were cut back, 5 bases at V and 2 bases at J, with 12 bases in the middle. Germline assignment: CDR1 SQVTM and CDR2 ANQGSEA. The CDR3 totals 13 residues.

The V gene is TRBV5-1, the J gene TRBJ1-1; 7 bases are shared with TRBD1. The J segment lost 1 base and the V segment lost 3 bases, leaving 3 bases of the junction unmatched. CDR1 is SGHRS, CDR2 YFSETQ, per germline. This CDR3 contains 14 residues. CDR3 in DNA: TGCGCCAGCAGCTCGGGACAGACGAACACTGAAGCTTTCTTT. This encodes CASSSGQTNTEAFF.

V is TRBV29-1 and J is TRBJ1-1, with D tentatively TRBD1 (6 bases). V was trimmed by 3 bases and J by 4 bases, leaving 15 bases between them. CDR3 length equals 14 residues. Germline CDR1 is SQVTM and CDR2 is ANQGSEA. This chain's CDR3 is CSVDWGQPGTEAFF. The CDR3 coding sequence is TGCAGCGTTGATTGGGGGCAGCCAGGCACTGAAGCTTTCTTT.

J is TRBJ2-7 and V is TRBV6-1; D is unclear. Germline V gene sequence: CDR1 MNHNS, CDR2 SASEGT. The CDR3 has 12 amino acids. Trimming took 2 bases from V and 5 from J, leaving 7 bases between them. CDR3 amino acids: CASSELRDEQYF. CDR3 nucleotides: TGTGCCAGCAGTGAATTACGTGACGAGCAGTACTTC.

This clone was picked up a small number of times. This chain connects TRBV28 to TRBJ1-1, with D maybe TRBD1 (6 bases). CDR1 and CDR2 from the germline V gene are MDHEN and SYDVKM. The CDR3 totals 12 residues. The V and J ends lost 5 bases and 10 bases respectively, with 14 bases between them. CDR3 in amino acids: CASSRTGLGAFF. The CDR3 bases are TGTGCCAGCAGTCGAACAGGGCTAGGAGCTTTCTTT.

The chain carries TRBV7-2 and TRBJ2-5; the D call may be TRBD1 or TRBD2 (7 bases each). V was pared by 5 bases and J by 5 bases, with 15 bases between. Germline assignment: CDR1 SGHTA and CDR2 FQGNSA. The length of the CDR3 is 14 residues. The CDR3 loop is CASSLQGGQETQYF. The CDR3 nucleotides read TGTGCCAGCAGCCTTCAGGGGGGGCAGGAGACCCAGTACTTC.

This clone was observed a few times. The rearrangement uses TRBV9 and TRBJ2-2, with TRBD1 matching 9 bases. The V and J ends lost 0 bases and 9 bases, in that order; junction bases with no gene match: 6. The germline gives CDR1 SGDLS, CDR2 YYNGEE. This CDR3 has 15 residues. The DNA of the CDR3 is TGTGCCAGCAGCGTAGATCACAGGGGGCGTAGGGAGCTGTTTTTT. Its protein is CASSVDHRGRRELFF.

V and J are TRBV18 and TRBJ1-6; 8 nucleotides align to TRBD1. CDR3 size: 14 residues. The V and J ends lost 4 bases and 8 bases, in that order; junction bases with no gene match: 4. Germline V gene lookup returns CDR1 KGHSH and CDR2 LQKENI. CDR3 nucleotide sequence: TGTGCCAGCTCACTGATGGACAGGGATTCACCCCTCCACTTT. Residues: CASSLMDRDSPLHF.

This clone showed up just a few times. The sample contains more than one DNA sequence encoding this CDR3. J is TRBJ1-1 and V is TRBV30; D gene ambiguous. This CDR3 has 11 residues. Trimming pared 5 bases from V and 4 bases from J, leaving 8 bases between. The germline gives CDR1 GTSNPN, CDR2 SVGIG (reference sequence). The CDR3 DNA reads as TGTGCCTGGTCCCTGGGCACTGAAGCTTTCTTT. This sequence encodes CAWSLGTEAFF.

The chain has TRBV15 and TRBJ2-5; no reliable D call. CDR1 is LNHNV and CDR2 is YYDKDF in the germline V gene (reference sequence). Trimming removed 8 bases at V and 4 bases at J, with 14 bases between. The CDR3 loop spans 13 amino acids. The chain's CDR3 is CATSLFVGETQYF. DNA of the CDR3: TGTGCCACCTCGTTATTCGTGGGAGAGACCCAGTACTTC.